Each of the 27 T cell receptor beta chains below was sequenced from the same sample in a study of cytomegalovirus exposure and HLA in healthy donors. Both 60 Vbeta primers and 13 Jbeta primers went into the PCR. Sequencing used immunoSEQ multiplex PCR; TCRdb keeps in-frame clones, though not all of them. The sample consists of approximately 120,000 clones, 70% to 80% of them appearing once. The sequenced sample consisted of PBMCs. The receptor set was obtained from a man between 45 and 60 years old in good health and CMV-seronegative.

The chain recombines TRBV18 with TRBJ1-1; 7 bases align to TRBD1. This CDR3 contains 16 residues. The germline gives CDR1 KGHSH, CDR2 LQKENI. J was trimmed by 1 base and V by 5 bases; bases with no gene match: 10. CDR3 residues: CASSSTGTEENTEAFF. CDR3 in DNA: TGTGCCAGCTCATCCACCGGGACAGAAGAGAACACTGAAGCTTTCTTT.

The chain joins TRBV7-2 to TRBJ1-4; 8 bases line up with TRBD1. Germline V gives CDR1 SGHTA, CDR2 FQGNSA. After removal of 3 bases from V and 5 bases from J, the junction contained 5 bases not matched to a gene. The CDR3 is 15 residues long. CDR3 in DNA: TGTGCCAGCAGCTTTTCCGGGGACAGGAATGAAAAACTGTTTTTT. Its protein product is CASSFSGDRNEKLFF.

The rearrangement links TRBV10-3 to TRBJ2-2; 7 bases fit TRBD1. V lost 2 bases to trimming and J lost 1 base; unmatched junction nucleotides: 10. The CDR3 length is 18 residues. The germline V gene encodes CDR1 ENHRY and CDR2 SYGVKD. The CDR3 reads CAISEEAPGQKNTGELFF. CDR3 nucleotides: TGTGCCATCAGTGAGGAAGCTCCGGGACAGAAGAACACCGGGGAGCTGTTTTTT.

CDR3 sequence reads: CASGTLLGEQFF. CDR3 DNA: TGTGCCAGTGGGACTTTGCTAGGTGAGCAGTTCTTC. The rearrangement links TRBV7-2 to TRBJ2-1, with D tentatively TRBD2 (6 bases). Germline V gene lookup returns CDR1 SGHTA and CDR2 FQGNSA. Deletions cut 9 bases from V and 9 bases from J, with 15 bases between. The CDR3 length is 12 residues.

On this clone itself: Distinct nucleotide sequences in the sample also encode this CDR3. The CDR3 coding sequence is TGTGCCAGCTCACAACAGGGTGCCTATAATTCACCCCTCCACTTT. It yields the protein CASSQQGAYNSPLHF. The chain links TRBV18 to TRBJ1-6, with D tentatively TRBD1 (6 bases). The CDR3 sequence is 15 residues long. Germline V gene lookup returns CDR1 KGHSH and CDR2 LQKENI. Trimming pared 4 bases from V and 2 bases from J, leaving 9 bases between.

The V gene is TRBV11-3, the J gene TRBJ1-4, with D maybe TRBD1 (6 bases). This CDR3 comprises 14 residues. The V end was cut by 5 bases, the J end by 8 bases, with 15 bases between. Germline V gives CDR1 SGHNT, CDR2 YENEEA. CDR3 in DNA: TGTGCCAGCAGCCAACAGGGTCACGGGGAAAAACTGTTTTTT. Its translation: CASSQQGHGEKLFF.

The chain recombines TRBV18 with TRBJ1-3, with 7 bases matching TRBD1. This CDR3 is built from 14 residues. The V and J ends lost 5 bases and 4 bases, in that order; junction bases with no gene match: 5. CDR1 and CDR2 (germline): KGHSH, LQKENI. CDR3 bases: TGTGCCAGCTCAATCACAGGGGAAGGAAACACCATATATTTT. Encoded protein: CASSITGEGNTIYF.

CDR3 protein: CASSSPSGGSSGANVLTF. Written as DNA, the CDR3 is TGTGCCAGCAGCAGTCCTAGCGGGGGGTCCTCTGGGGCCAACGTCCTGACTTTC. This rearrangement joins TRBV5-4 to TRBJ2-6; the match to TRBD2 covers 11 bases. V shed 4 bases and J 0 bases; nucleotides not matched to a gene: 6. The CDR3 runs 18 residues. Germline assignment: CDR1 SGHNT and CDR2 YYREEE (reference sequence).

This clone was seen more than once but under ten times. This chain links TRBV6-1 with TRBJ1-1, with no clear D. The CDR3 is made up of 13 amino acids. Trimming took off 2 bases at V and 7 bases at J, with 11 bases between the two ends. Germline loops: CDR1 MNHNS, CDR2 SASEGT. CDR3 bases: TGTGCCAGCAGTGAATACCCCCAACTTGAAGCTTTCTTT. This translates into CASSEYPQLEAFF.

The chain couples TRBV7-2 to TRBJ1-1; tentatively, D is TRBD1 (6 bases). V lost 5 bases and J lost 5, with 21 bases in between. The CDR3 extends over 16 amino acids. The germline V gene has CDR1 SGHTA and CDR2 FQGNSA. In nucleotides, the CDR3 is TGTGCCAGCAGCCCGACCTTCGGACAGCGGGGGACTGAAGCTTTCTTT. Translation: CASSPTFGQRGTEAFF.

A few counts support this clone. This chain connects TRBV6-6 to TRBJ1-4; D uncertain. The V gene lost 7 bases and the J gene lost 8 bases, with 8 bases spanning the gap. The CDR3 consists of 11 residues. Germline CDR1 reads MNHNY; CDR2 reads SVGAGI (reference sequence). The CDR3 nucleotides read TGTGCCAGCAAAGAGGTGGAAAAACTGTTTTTT. It specifies CASKEVEKLFF.

This clone was seen more than once but under ten times. The chain links TRBV7-2 to TRBJ2-3, with 11 nucleotides matching TRBD2. Per germline, CDR1 SGHTA and CDR2 FQGNSA. There are 16 residues in the CDR3. V lost 5 bases to trimming and J lost 0 bases; unmatched junction nucleotides: 4. CDR3 nucleotides: TGTGCCAGCAGCGCGGGACTAGCGGTTAGCACAGATACGCAGTATTTT. This gives the protein CASSAGLAVSTDTQYF.

In this sample, this clone turned up a few times. This chain joins TRBV6-1 and TRBJ2-5; the match to TRBD2 covers 8 bases. The CDR3 runs to 16 residues. Trimming took 4 bases from V and 0 from J; bases not matched to a gene: 7. Germline CDR1 reads MNHNS; CDR2 reads SASEGT. CDR3 sequence (DNA): TGTGCCAGCAGTGGTGAACCGGGGGGGAACCAAGAGACCCAGTACTTC. Its translation: CASSGEPGGNQETQYF.

The rearrangement uses TRBV2 and TRBJ2-3; TRBD2 aligns across 9 bases. With V trimmed by 9 bases and J by 2 bases, 9 bases remained unmatched. CDR3 size: 15 residues. Germline V lookup: CDR1 SNHLY, CDR2 FYNNEI. The DNA for the CDR3 is TGTGCCAGTGTTCCTCTAGCGGGGCTCACAGATACGCAGTATTTT. Translated: CASVPLAGLTDTQYF.

This chain joins TRBV5-6 and TRBJ1-2; 7 bases are a match to TRBD1. The V gene's germline CDR1 is SGHDT and CDR2 YYEEEE. The ends lost 6 bases at V and 2 bases at J; junction bases unmatched: 7. The CDR3 extends over 14 amino acids. The CDR3 DNA follows: TGTGCCAGCATCCAGGGGGTCCTCAACTATGGCTACACCTTC. Encoded protein: CASIQGVLNYGYTF. The complete variable domain, with remaining parts taken from reference TRBV5-6 and TRBJ1-2, reads DAGVTQSPTHLIKTRGQQVTLRCSPKSGHDTVSWYQQALGQGPQFIFQYYEEEERQRGNFPDRFSGHQFPNYSSELNVNALLLGDSALYLCASIQGVLNYGYTFGSGTRLTVV.

The gene calls are TRBV5-4 and TRBJ2-1; 12 bases are a match to TRBD2. The CDR3 contains 13 residues. CDR1 is SGHNT and CDR2 is YYREEE in the germline V gene (reference sequence). J gave up 15 bases and V 3 bases, and 7 bases lay outside the gene matches. The CDR3 loop is CASSSWTSGDAFF. DNA of the CDR3: TGTGCCAGCAGCTCCTGGACTAGCGGGGATGCGTTCTTC.

The chain links TRBV19 to TRBJ1-4, with D tentatively TRBD1 (5 bases). Per the germline V gene, CDR1 is LNHDA and CDR2 is SQIVND (reference sequence). The CDR3 totals 13 residues. V lost 7 bases to trimming and J lost 6 bases, with 12 bases between them. The CDR3 here is CASINPGDEKLFF. CDR3 nucleotide sequence: TGTGCCAGTATTAACCCGGGGGATGAAAAACTGTTTTTT.

The chain links TRBV28 to TRBJ2-7; no clear D. The CDR3 is 9 amino acids. V lost 10 bases to trimming and J lost 4 bases, with 5 bases between them. Per the germline V gene, CDR1 is MDHEN and CDR2 is SYDVKM. The CDR3 reads CAKAYEQYV. The CDR3 DNA is TGTGCCAAAGCGTACGAGCAGTACGTC.

V usage is TRBV6-1 and J usage is TRBJ2-5; 7 bases fit TRBD1. Germline assignment: CDR1 MNHNS and CDR2 SASEGT. This CDR3 is built from 16 residues. The trim removed 2 bases at V and 1 base at J, leaving 7 bases unmatched. CDR3 in DNA: TGTGCCAGCAGTGAAATGGGGACAGTTACCCAAGAGACCCAGTACTTC. Translating gives CASSEMGTVTQETQYF.

The chain is built from TRBV5-5 and TRBJ1-1; maybe TRBD1 (5 bases). The germline V and J ends were trimmed by 1 base and 4 bases, with 8 bases remaining between them. Germline lookup yields CDR1 SGHKS and CDR2 YYEKEE (reference sequence). The CDR3 consists of 13 residues. In nucleotides, the CDR3 is TGTGCCAGCAGCTTGTGGCAGGGCACTGAAGCTTTCTTT. It is translated as CASSLWQGTEAFF.

The V call is TRBV30, the J call TRBJ2-5; D uncertain. Trimming pared 4 bases from V and 2 bases from J, leaving 8 bases between. Germline CDR1 reads GTSNPN; CDR2 reads SVGIG (reference sequence). CDR3 length equals 12 residues. CDR3: CAWNVGQETQYF. Written as DNA, the CDR3 is TGTGCCTGGAATGTCGGGCAAGAGACCCAGTACTTC.

Only a few counts were recorded for this clone. The chain has TRBV28 and TRBJ2-5, with D possibly matching TRBD1 (6 bases). The V gene's germline CDR1 is MDHEN and CDR2 SYDVKM. This CDR3 has 14 amino acids. The germline V and J ends were trimmed by 6 bases and 4 bases, with 15 bases remaining between them. The CDR3 is CASSPRARGETQYF. DNA for the CDR3: TGTGCCAGCAGCCCCCGGGCCAGGGGAGAGACCCAGTACTTC.

This clone was observed a few times. The gene calls are TRBV9 and TRBJ2-5; TRBD2 agrees at 8 bases. Looked up from germline, CDR1 is SGDLS and CDR2 is YYNGEE. V lost 4 bases, J lost 5 bases, and 10 bases stayed unmatched. The CDR3 has 15 amino acids. DNA of the CDR3: TGTGCCAGCAGCAGAGGACTAGCTGGGGCGGAGACCCAGTACTTC. It codes for CASSRGLAGAETQYF.

The chain has TRBV21-1 and TRBJ1-5. TRBV21-1 is a pseudogene. The CDR3 has 18 amino acids. This CDR3 is CASSTKRMAAGSNQPQHF. In DNA, the CDR3 is TGTGCCAGCAGCACCAAAAGGATGGCTGCGGGGAGCAATCAGCCCCAGCATTTT.

V gene TRBV4-1 combines with J gene TRBJ2-1; 8 positions agree with TRBD2. CDR1 MGHRA and CDR2 YSYEKL come from the germline V gene. J gave up 6 bases and V 0 bases, and 4 bases lay outside the gene matches. This CDR3 spans 15 amino acids. The chain's CDR3 is CASSQDPLAGNEQFF. CDR3 DNA sequence: TGCGCCAGCAGCCAAGATCCCCTAGCGGGCAATGAGCAGTTCTTC.

This clone was seen a handful of times. An end of the junction differs from the germline gene, which may be a read error. The chain carries TRBV7-9 and TRBJ1-2, with 9 positions matching TRBD1. CDR3 length: 17 amino acids. The germline V gene encodes CDR1 SEHNR and CDR2 FQNEAQ (reference sequence). Written as DNA, the CDR3 is TGTTCCAGCAGCACGAGGACAGGGGAGGAGTTGGCCTATGGCTACACCTTC. Protein product: CSSSTRTGEELAYGYTF.

The chain couples TRBV9 to TRBJ2-3; TRBD2 matches 12 bases. The CDR3 has 17 amino acids. The V segment lost 4 bases and the J segment 2 bases; nucleotides outside the gene matches: 8. Germline CDR1 and CDR2: SGDLS and YYNGEE. DNA of the CDR3: TGTGCCAGCAGCCCCTTCCTAGCGGGGGGGATCACAGATACGCAGTATTTT. This encodes CASSPFLAGGITDTQYF.